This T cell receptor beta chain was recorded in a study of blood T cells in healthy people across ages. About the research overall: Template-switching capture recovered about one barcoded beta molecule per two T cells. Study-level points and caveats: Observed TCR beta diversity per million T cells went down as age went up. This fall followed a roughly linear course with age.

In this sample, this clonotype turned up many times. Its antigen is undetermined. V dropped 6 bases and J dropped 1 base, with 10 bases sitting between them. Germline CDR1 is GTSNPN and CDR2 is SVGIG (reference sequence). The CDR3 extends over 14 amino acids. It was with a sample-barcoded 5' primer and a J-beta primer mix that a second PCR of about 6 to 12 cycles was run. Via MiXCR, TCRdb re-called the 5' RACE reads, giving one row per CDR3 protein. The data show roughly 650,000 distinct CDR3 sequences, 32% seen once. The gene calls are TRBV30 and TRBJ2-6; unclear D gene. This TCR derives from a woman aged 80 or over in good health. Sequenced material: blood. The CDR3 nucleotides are TGTGCCTGTACCAAGAGTTCTGGGGCCAACGTCCTGACTTTC. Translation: CACTKSSGANVLTF. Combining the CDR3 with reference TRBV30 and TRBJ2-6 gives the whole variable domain SQTIHQWPATLVQPVGSPLSLECTVEGTSNPNLYWYRQAAGRGLQLLFYSVGIGQISSEVPQNLSASRPQDRQFILSSKKLLLSDSGFYLCACTKSSGANVLTFGAGSRLTVL.